The present T cell receptor beta chain was sequenced within a study of OX40 agonist ivuxolimab in advanced cancers. Looking at the study overall: Partial responses were recorded for three patients, including one with hepatocellular carcinoma and two with cutaneous melanoma.

Repertoires were generated with immunoSEQ multiplex PCR, while TCRdb's copy carries only in-frame clones and drops some. The sample holds more than 80,000 clones, approximately 93% seen once. Drawing of blood for sampling happened at baseline, at cycle 4 day 1, and at cycle 7 day 1. The CDR3 loop spans 14 amino acids. Germline V gene lookup returns CDR1 LGHNA and CDR2 YNFKEQ. V shed 6 bases and J shed 1 base, with 10 bases lying between them. This TCR was recovered from an adult with an advanced solid tumor such as melanoma, head and neck, liver or kidney cancer. The chain joins TRBV4-2 to TRBJ1-5; a weak D match, TRBD1 (5 bases). The specimen was CD4+ or CD8+ T cells sorted from blood, collected in a trial of the OX40 agonist ivuxolimab. CDR3 protein: CASSLKGSNQPQHF. In DNA form, the CDR3 reads TGTGCCAGCAGTCTGAAGGGGAGCAATCAGCCCCAGCATTTT.